A single sample is the source of the 26 T cell receptor beta chains below, sequenced in a study of T cell responses to AZD1222 COVID-19 vaccine. Generated by immunoSEQ multiplex PCR, the TCRdb table keeps only in-frame clones and is missing some. The sample contains approximately 100,000 clones, more than 85% of which appear only once. Specimen: peripheral blood, collected on day 0 of AZD1222 vaccination. These receptors were obtained from an adult in good health.

This clone came up a few times. J is TRBJ2-1 and V is TRBV4-2; possibly TRBD1 or TRBD2 for D (6 bases each). Trimming left V 0 bases short and J 5 bases short, with 14 bases between. From germline, CDR1 is LGHNA and CDR2 YNFKEQ. This CDR3 contains 16 residues. This CDR3 is CASSQDRGGGHNEQFF. The CDR3 DNA reads as TGTGCCAGCAGCCAAGATCGAGGAGGGGGTCACAATGAGCAGTTCTTC.

The genes are TRBV7-2 and TRBJ2-3; TRBD2 agrees at 10 bases. The V gene's germline CDR1 is SGHTA and CDR2 FQGNSA. Trimming cost V 4 bases and J 3 bases; bases outside gene matches: 7. The CDR3 contains 16 residues. The CDR3 DNA follows: TGTGCCAGCAGCTCCCTAGCGGGGGCGGTGACAGATACGCAGTATTTT. Translation gives CASSSLAGAVTDTQYF.

The chain carries TRBV6-1 and TRBJ2-1; D might be TRBD1 or TRBD2, each matching 5 bases. V shed 3 bases and J shed 6 bases, with 21 bases lying between them. The CDR3 contains 17 residues. CDR1 is MNHNS and CDR2 is SASEGT in the germline V gene. CDR3 DNA: TGTGCCAGCAGTGACCCAATGGGACCGATGAGAGGCAATGAGCAGTTCTTC. Translation: CASSDPMGPMRGNEQFF.

The J gene is TRBJ2-7, the V gene TRBV29-1; D call uncertain. This CDR3 has 12 residues. V lost 5 bases to trimming and J lost 3 bases, with 11 bases between them. Germline loops: CDR1 SQVTM, CDR2 ANQGSEA. CDR3: CSVSRSSYEQYF. As DNA, the CDR3 is TGCAGCGTTTCCCGGTCTAGCTACGAGCAGTACTTC.

The DNA for the CDR3 is TGTGCCAGCAGGGCCTCACCGGGACAAAACTCACCCCTCCACTTT. This sequence encodes CASRASPGQNSPLHF. The chain uses TRBV2 and TRBJ1-6, with TRBD1 as a possible D gene (6 bases). Germline CDR1 reads SNHLY; CDR2 reads FYNNEI. The V gene lost 6 bases and the J gene lost 10 bases, with 19 bases spanning the gap. This CDR3 has 15 amino acids.

The rearrangement joins TRBV3-1 (or the pseudogene TRBV3-2) to TRBJ1-2; possibly TRBD1 for D (5 bases). V dropped 4 bases and J dropped 5 bases, with 11 bases sitting between them. The CDR3 has 13 residues. CDR1 and CDR2 (germline): LGHDT, YNNKEL (reference sequence). CDR3 loop: CASSPRTNYGYTF. CDR3 bases: TGTGCCAGCAGCCCTCGGACAAATTATGGCTACACCTTC.

This chain connects TRBV7-4 to TRBJ1-1, with D possibly being TRBD1 (5 bases). The CDR3 is 15 amino acids. Germline V CDR1 and CDR2: SGHVT, SQSDAQ. Trimming left V 4 bases short and J 3 bases short, with 15 bases between. This chain's CDR3 is CASSSQSGRHTEAFF. DNA for the CDR3: TGTGCCAGCAGCTCGCAATCGGGACGGCACACTGAAGCTTTCTTT.

This clone was seen only once. The chain carries TRBV7-6 and TRBJ2-1; D unresolved. V was pared by 1 base and J by 9 bases, with 19 bases between. This CDR3 spans 16 amino acids. From germline, CDR1 is SGHVS and CDR2 FNYEAQ. Written as DNA, the CDR3 is TGTGCCAGCAGCTTAGAAGGCTCCAACGCACCCGGTGAGCAGTTCTTC. This codes for CASSLEGSNAPGEQFF.

The V call is TRBV6-5, the J call TRBJ1-5; TRBD1 aligns across 8 bases. The CDR3 runs 13 residues. The germline gives CDR1 MNHEY, CDR2 SVGAGI. Trimming removed 4 bases from V and 5 bases from J; junction bases left unmatched: 1. The CDR3 sequence: CASSSGGHQPQHF. The DNA of the CDR3 is TGTGCCAGCAGTTCAGGGGGCCATCAGCCCCAGCATTTT.

In DNA form, the CDR3 reads TGTGCCAGCAGTTATTTTTTGCTCGAGCAGTACTTC. It yields the protein CASSYFLLEQYF. This chain uses TRBV6-2 or TRBV6-3 with TRBJ2-7; D gene ambiguous. This CDR3 is 12 amino acids long. V gave up 3 bases and J gave up 6 bases, with 9 bases separating them. Germline V CDR1 and CDR2: MNHEY, SVGEGT.

The chain carries TRBV21-1 and TRBJ2-1; the table names TRBD2, a call not compared with the DNA. TRBV21-1 is a pseudogene segment. The length of the CDR3 is 20 residues. The DNA for the CDR3 is TGTGCCAGTACCAAAACCCCCGGGACTAGCGGGGGGGTCATCTACAATGAGCAGTTCTTC. Translated: CASTKTPGTSGGVIYNEQFF.

V usage is TRBV29-1 and J usage is TRBJ2-7; 11 bases fit TRBD2. V dropped 2 bases and J dropped 4; count of bases not matched to a gene: 7. Looked up from germline, CDR1 is SQVTM and CDR2 is ANQGSEA. This CDR3 contains 15 residues. The CDR3 region is CSVEPLAGAKYEQYF. The DNA of the CDR3 is TGCAGCGTTGAACCACTAGCGGGGGCCAAATACGAGCAGTACTTC.

V usage is TRBV7-2 and J usage is TRBJ2-4, with 7 bases matching TRBD1. Germline CDR1 SGHTA, CDR2 FQGNSA. The CDR3 totals 16 residues. Trimming removed 5 bases from V and 5 bases from J; junction bases left unmatched: 12. The CDR3 region is CASSLGPRDRQNIQYF. The CDR3 DNA reads as TGTGCCAGCAGCCTAGGGCCCAGGGACAGACAAAACATTCAGTACTTC.

This chain connects TRBV24-1 to TRBJ2-7; weak D call: TRBD2 (6 bases). The CDR3 sequence is 15 residues long. Germline CDR1 reads KGHDR; CDR2 reads SFDVKD. V lost 3 bases, J lost 1 base, and 12 bases lay in between. The CDR3 region has the DNA TGTGCCACCAGTGATCCGAAAGGGAGGTCCTACGAGCAGTACTTC. It codes for CATSDPKGRSYEQYF.

The rearrangement links TRBV7-2 to TRBJ1-2; D call uncertain. CDR1 and CDR2 (germline): SGHTA, FQGNSA. V dropped 0 bases and J dropped 6 bases, with 17 bases sitting between them. This CDR3 has 16 residues. DNA of the CDR3: TGTGCCAGCAGCTTAGCGGGGAGGGCTGGGGTGGATGGCTACACCTTC. Translating it yields CASSLAGRAGVDGYTF.

The genes are TRBV7-8 and TRBJ1-6; the D gene is possibly TRBD1 (5 bases). This CDR3 is 20 amino acids long. Germline-derived CDR1 and CDR2 are SGHVS and FQNEAQ. V gave up 2 bases and J gave up 0 bases, with 20 bases separating them. The DNA for the CDR3 is TGTGCCAGCAGCTTATCCCCGACAGAACATCTAAGCTCCTATAATTCACCCCTCCACTTT. Translation: CASSLSPTEHLSSYNSPLHF.

The CDR3 region is CASSLRSGYTF. The CDR3 DNA follows: TGTGCCAGCAGCTTGAGAAGTGGCTACACCTTC. The chain joins TRBV5-6 to TRBJ1-2; no firm D call. The V gene's germline CDR1 is SGHDT and CDR2 YYEEEE. The CDR3 has 11 residues. V gave up 1 base and J gave up 7 bases, with 5 bases separating them.

The chain employs TRBV27 and TRBJ1-5; D is perhaps TRBD1 (5 bases). The CDR3 length is 14 residues. Germline-derived CDR1 and CDR2 are MNHEY and SMNVEV (reference sequence). V shed 3 bases and J shed 7 bases, with 13 bases lying between them. CDR3 region: CASSFIGGDQPQHF. Written as DNA, the CDR3 is TGTGCCAGCAGTTTTATAGGAGGGGACCAGCCCCAGCATTTT.

V gene TRBV5-1 combines with J gene TRBJ1-5; TRBD1 is a possible D gene (5 bases). The CDR3 has 13 amino acids. V gave up 1 base and J gave up 6 bases, with 8 bases separating them. Germline CDR1 SGHRS, CDR2 YFSETQ. The CDR3 DNA reads TGCGCCAGCAGCTTGAGGGGCAGTCAGCCCCAGCATTTT. Encoded protein: CASSLRGSQPQHF. The variable domain in full, completed from reference TRBV5-1 and TRBJ1-5, reads KAGVTQTPRYLIKTRGQQVTLSCSPISGHRSVSWYQQTPGQGLQFLFEYFSETQRNKGNFPGRFSGRQFSNSRSEMNVSTLELGDSALYLCASSLRGSQPQHFGDGTRLSIL.

The chain employs TRBV2 and TRBJ1-1, with TRBD1 matching 12 bases. V was clipped by 7 bases and J by 4 bases; unmatched bases: 7. This CDR3 is 15 amino acids long. CDR1 and CDR2 from the germline V gene are SNHLY and FYNNEI. CDR3 loop: CASTGTGGAATEAFF. The CDR3 coding sequence is TGTGCCAGCACAGGGACAGGGGGCGCGGCCACTGAAGCTTTCTTT.

The chain recombines TRBV4-1 with TRBJ2-7; possible D gene TRBD2, 5 bases. The CDR3 sequence is 15 residues long. In germline, CDR1 is MGHRA, CDR2 YSYEKL. Deletions cut 3 bases from V and 3 bases from J, with 15 bases between. CDR3 in amino acids: CASSHGPGTHYEQYF. DNA of the CDR3: TGCGCCAGCAGCCACGGGCCGGGAACCCACTACGAGCAGTACTTC.

This clone appeared a single time. Because the CDR3's place on the DNA is in doubt, the DNA is left out and the CDR3 is given as listed by TCRdb. The genes are TRBV12-3 or TRBV12-4 and TRBJ1-2. The CDR3 spans 13 amino acids, including both terminal residues. The CDR3 loop reads CASSLGVVGVGTF.

The chain recombines TRBV9 with TRBJ1-1; 7 bases map to TRBD1. After removal of 0 bases from V and 4 bases from J, the junction contained 3 bases not matched to a gene. The germline gives CDR1 SGDLS, CDR2 YYNGEE. CDR3 length equals 14 residues. CDR3 in amino acids: CASSVAGTATEAFF. CDR3 in DNA: TGTGCCAGCAGCGTAGCTGGGACAGCCACTGAAGCTTTCTTT.

The chain has TRBV28 and TRBJ2-2; the D gene is possibly TRBD1 (5 bases). Germline CDR1 reads MDHEN; CDR2 reads SYDVKM. Between the trimmed V and J ends, which lost 6 bases and 3 bases, there was a span of 8 bases. The CDR3 has 13 amino acids. DNA of the CDR3: TGTGCCAGCAGAAGACAGTACACCGGGGAGCTGTTTTTT. As protein: CASRRQYTGELFF.

The V gene is TRBV5-1, the J gene TRBJ2-7; D remains ambiguous. The CDR3 consists of 13 residues. Germline V CDR1 and CDR2: SGHRS, YFSETQ. Deletions cut 0 bases from V and 6 bases from J, with 10 bases between. The CDR3 loop reads CASSLELIGEQYF. DNA for the CDR3: TGCGCCAGCAGCTTGGAATTAATAGGCGAGCAGTACTTC.

The rearrangement joins TRBV7-9 to TRBJ2-1; TRBD1 aligns across 8 bases. CDR1 is SEHNR, CDR2 FQNEAQ, per germline (reference sequence). V lost 2 bases and J lost 1; bases outside the gene matches: 7. There are 17 residues in the CDR3. The CDR3 coding sequence is TGTGCCAGCAGCTTAAGTGATGGGACAGGTTCCTACAATGAGCAGTTCTTC. It is translated as CASSLSDGTGSYNEQFF.